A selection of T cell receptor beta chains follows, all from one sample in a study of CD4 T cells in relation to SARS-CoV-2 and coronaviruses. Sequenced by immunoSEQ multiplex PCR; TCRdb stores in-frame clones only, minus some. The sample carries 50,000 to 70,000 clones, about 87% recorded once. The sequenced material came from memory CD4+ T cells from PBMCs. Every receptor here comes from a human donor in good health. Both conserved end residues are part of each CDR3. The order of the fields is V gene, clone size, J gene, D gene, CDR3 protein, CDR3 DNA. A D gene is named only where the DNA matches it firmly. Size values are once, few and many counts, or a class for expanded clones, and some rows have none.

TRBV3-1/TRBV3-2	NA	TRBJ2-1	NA	CASSLYIQRQVTYNEQFF	TGTGCCAGCAGCCTTTATATCCAGCGACAGGTTACCTACAATGAGCAGTTCTTC
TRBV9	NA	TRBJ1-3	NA	CASSVEWSGAGNTIYF	TGTGCCAGCAGCGTAGAGTGGTCGGGAGCGGGAAACACCATATATTTT
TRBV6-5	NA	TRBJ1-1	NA	CASSYLREGQAFF	TGTGCCAGCAGTTACCTCCGGGAGGGGCAAGCTTTCTTT
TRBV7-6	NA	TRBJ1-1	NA	CASSPGRGATLNTEAFF	TGTGCCAGCAGCCCCGGACGGGGAGCCACCTTGAACACTGAAGCTTTCTTT
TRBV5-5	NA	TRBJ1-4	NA	CASSSNPGGSGKLFF	TGTGCCAGCAGCTCCAATCCCGGGGGCTCGGGAAAACTGTTTTTT
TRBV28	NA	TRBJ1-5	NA	CASSTPGGNQPQHF	TGTGCCAGCAGTACTCCAGGGGGCAATCAGCCCCAGCATTTT
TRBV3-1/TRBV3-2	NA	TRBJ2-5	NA	CASSQVGKQETQYF	TGTGCCAGCAGCCAAGTGGGCAAACAAGAGACCCAGTACTTC
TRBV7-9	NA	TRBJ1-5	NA	CASSLGNDQPQHF	TGTGCCAGCAGCTTAGGGAACGATCAGCCCCAGCATTTT
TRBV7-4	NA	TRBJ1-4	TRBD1	CASSEDREGFF	TGTGCCAGCAGCGAAGACAGGGAAGGGTTTTTT
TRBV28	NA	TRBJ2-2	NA	CASSLTGRFNTGELFF	TGTGCCAGCAGTCTGACAGGTCGTTTTAACACCGGGGAGCTGTTTTTT
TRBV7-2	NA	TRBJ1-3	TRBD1	CASSSRKTGAGNTIYF	TGTGCCAGCAGCTCAAGAAAGACAGGGGCTGGAAACACCATATATTTT
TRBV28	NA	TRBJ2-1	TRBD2	CASSFRGGSDEQFF	TGTGCCAGCAGTTTCCGCGGGGGAAGCGACGAGCAGTTCTTC
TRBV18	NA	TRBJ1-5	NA	CASSPYRQYSNQPQHF	TGTGCCAGCTCACCTTATAGGCAGTATAGCAATCAGCCCCAGCATTTT
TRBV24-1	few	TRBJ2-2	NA	CATSDLSRAANTGELFF	TGTGCCACCAGTGATTTGAGTCGGGCGGCCAACACCGGGGAGCTGTTTTTT
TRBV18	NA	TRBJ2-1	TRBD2	CASSSRTSGSGEQFF	TGTGCCAGCTCATCGCGGACTAGCGGGAGTGGGGAGCAGTTCTTC
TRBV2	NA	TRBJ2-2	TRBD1	CASRQGAAGELFF	TGTGCCAGCAGACAGGGGGCGGCCGGGGAGCTGTTTTTT
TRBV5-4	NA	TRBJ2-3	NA	CASSHRRDSGTDTQYF	TGTGCCAGCAGCCATCGGCGGGACAGTGGCACAGATACGCAGTATTTT
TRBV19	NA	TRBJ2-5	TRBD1	CASSQDRAETQYF	TGTGCCAGTAGTCAGGACAGGGCAGAGACCCAGTACTTC
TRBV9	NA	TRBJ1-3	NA	CASSVGGGGLAGNTIYF	TGTGCCAGCAGCGTAGGGGGAGGGGGTTTGGCTGGAAACACCATATATTTT
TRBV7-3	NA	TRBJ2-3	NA	CASSLGSRRTDTQYF	TGTGCCAGCAGCTTGGGGAGTAGGAGGACAGATACGCAGTATTTT
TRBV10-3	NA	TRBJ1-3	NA	CATSSGGNTIYF	TGTGCCACTTCCTCTGGTGGAAACACCATATATTTT
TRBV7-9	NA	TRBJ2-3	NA	CASVGRRRDTQYF	TGTGCCAGCGTTGGTAGGAGGAGAGATACGCAGTATTTT
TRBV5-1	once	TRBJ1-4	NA	CASSFAESNEKLFF	TGCGCCAGCAGCTTCGCGGAATCTAATGAAAAACTGTTTTTT
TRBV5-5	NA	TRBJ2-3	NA	CASRSLATDTQYF	TGTGCCAGCAGGAGTCTAGCGACAGATACGCAGTATTTT
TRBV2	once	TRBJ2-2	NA	CASSEVAQGGGELFF	TGTGCCAGCAGTGAAGTGGCGCAGGGAGGCGGGGAGCTGTTTTTT
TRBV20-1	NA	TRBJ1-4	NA	CSANLREKLFF	TGCAGTGCCAACCTAAGAGAAAAACTGTTTTTT
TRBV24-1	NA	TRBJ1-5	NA	CATSDFLDQPQHF	TGTGCCACCAGTGATTTTTTAGACCAGCCCCAGCATTTT
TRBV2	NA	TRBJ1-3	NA	CASSPQLSGNTIYF	TGTGCCAGTAGCCCACAGCTCTCTGGAAACACCATATATTTT
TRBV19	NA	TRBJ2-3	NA	CASSSGVADTQYF	TGTGCCAGTAGCTCCGGGGTAGCAGATACGCAGTATTTT
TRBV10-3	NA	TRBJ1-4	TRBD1	CAVRDSNEKLFF	TGTGCCGTCCGGGACAGTAATGAAAAACTGTTTTTT
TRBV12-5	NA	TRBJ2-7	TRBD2	CASGLPSVGLNF	TGTGCTAGTGGTTTGCCCTCGGTGGGACTAAACTTC
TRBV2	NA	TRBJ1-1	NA	CASILAVNTEAFF	TGTGCCAGCATCCTAGCCGTGAACACTGAAGCTTTCTTT
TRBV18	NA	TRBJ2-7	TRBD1	CASSPRTGEINEQYF	TGTGCCAGCTCACCACGGACAGGGGAAATCAACGAGCAGTACTTC
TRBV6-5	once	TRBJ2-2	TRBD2	CASRTLAANTGELFF	TGTGCCAGCAGGACCCTAGCGGCGAACACCGGGGAGCTGTTTTTT
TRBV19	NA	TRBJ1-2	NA	CASRVDGYTF	TGTGCCAGTAGAGTGGATGGCTACACCTTC
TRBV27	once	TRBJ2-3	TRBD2	CASSYGTSGMDTQYF	TGTGCCAGCAGCTACGGGACTAGCGGCATGGATACGCAGTATTTT
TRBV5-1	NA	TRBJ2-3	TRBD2	CASDRTSGSDTQYF	TGCGCCAGCGACCGGACTAGCGGGAGCGATACGCAGTATTTT
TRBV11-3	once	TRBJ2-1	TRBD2	CASSLSGGYNEQFF	TGTGCCAGCAGCTTAAGCGGGGGATACAATGAGCAGTTCTTC
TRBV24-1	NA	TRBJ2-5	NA	CATSDRQAQETQYF	TGTGCCACCAGTGACCGACAGGCCCAAGAGACCCAGTACTTC
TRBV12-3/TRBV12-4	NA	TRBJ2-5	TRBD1	CASGGDRRNF	TGTGCCAGCGGAGGGGACAGGAGGAACTTC
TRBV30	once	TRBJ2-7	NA	CAWSAGHALHEQYF	TGTGCCTGGAGTGCGGGGCATGCGCTTCACGAGCAGTACTTC
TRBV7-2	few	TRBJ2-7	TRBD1	CASSQGQGSEQYF	TGTGCCAGCAGCCAAGGACAGGGATCTGAGCAGTACTTC
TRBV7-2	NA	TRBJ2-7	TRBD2	CASSLRLTSGSPYEQYF	TGTGCCAGCAGCTTACGCCTCACTAGCGGGAGTCCCTACGAGCAGTACTTC
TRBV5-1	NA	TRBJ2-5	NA	CASSLGGLSQETQYF	TGCGCCAGCAGCTTGGGGGGGTTAAGCCAAGAGACCCAGTACTTC
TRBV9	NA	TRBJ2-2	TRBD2	CASSVGLAGGRGTGELFF	TGTGCCAGCAGCGTAGGGTTGGCGGGCGGGAGGGGAACCGGGGAGCTGTTTTTT
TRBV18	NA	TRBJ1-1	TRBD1	CASSLQGQATEAFF	TGTGCCAGCTCACTCCAAGGACAGGCCACTGAAGCTTTCTTT
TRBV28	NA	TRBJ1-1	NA	CASKGHQRNTEAFF	TGTGCCAGCAAGGGACATCAGAGGAACACTGAAGCTTTCTTT
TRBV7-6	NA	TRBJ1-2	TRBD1	CASSLTPLTGGAGYGYTF	TGTGCCAGCAGCCTCACACCGTTAACAGGGGGCGCGGGCTATGGCTACACCTTC
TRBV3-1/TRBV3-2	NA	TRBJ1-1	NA	CASRAGLNTEAFF	TGTGCCAGCAGGGCGGGGTTGAACACTGAAGCTTTCTTT
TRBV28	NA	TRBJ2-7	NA	CASSSRGDEQYF	TGTGCCAGCAGCTCCAGGGGCGACGAGCAGTACTTC